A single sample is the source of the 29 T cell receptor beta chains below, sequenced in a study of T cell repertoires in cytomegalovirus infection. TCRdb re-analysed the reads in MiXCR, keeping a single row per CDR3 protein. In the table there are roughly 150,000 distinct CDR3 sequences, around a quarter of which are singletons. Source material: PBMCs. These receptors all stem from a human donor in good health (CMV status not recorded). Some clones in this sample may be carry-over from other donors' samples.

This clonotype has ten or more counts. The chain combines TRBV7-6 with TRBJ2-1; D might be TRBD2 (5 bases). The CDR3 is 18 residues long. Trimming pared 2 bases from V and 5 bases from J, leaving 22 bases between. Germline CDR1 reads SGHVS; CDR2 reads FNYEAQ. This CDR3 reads CASSLPLNGRESHNEQFF. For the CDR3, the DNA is TGTGCCAGCAGCTTACCTCTTAATGGAAGGGAGTCCCACAATGAGCAGTTCTTC.

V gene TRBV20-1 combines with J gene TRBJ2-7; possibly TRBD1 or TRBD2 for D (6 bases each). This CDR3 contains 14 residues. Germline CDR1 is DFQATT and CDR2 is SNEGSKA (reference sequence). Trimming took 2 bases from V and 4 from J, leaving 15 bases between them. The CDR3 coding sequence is TGCAGTGCTAGATACCGTCGGAGGGGGTACGAGCAGTACTTC. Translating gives CSARYRRRGYEQYF.

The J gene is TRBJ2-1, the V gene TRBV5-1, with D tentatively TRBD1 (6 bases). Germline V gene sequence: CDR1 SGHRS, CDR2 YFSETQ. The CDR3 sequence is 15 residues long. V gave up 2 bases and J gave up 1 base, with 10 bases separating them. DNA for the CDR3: TGCGCCAGCAGCTTATACAGGGAGTCCTACAATGAGCAGTTCTTC. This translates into CASSLYRESYNEQFF. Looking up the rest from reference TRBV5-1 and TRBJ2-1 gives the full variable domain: KAGVTQTPRYLIKTRGQQVTLSCSPISGHRSVSWYQQTPGQGLQFLFEYFSETQRNKGNFPGRFSGRQFSNSRSEMNVSTLELGDSALYLCASSLYRESYNEQFFGPGTRLTVL.

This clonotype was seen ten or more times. CDR3 residues: CASSLGFSGLSSTDTQYF. CDR3 DNA: TGTGCCAGCAGTTTAGGGTTTAGCGGGCTGTCTAGCACAGATACGCAGTATTTT. The chain joins TRBV28 to TRBJ2-3; 7 positions match TRBD2. CDR1 is MDHEN and CDR2 is SYDVKM in the germline V gene. The CDR3 consists of 18 residues. V lost 2 bases and J lost 0; bases outside the gene matches: 11.

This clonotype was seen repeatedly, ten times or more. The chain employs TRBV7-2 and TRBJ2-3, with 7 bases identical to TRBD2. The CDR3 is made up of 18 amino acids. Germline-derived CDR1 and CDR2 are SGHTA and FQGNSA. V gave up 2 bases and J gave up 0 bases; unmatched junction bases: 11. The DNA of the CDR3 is TGTGCCAGCAGCTTATTCCAGAGTAGTAGCGGGAGCACAGATACGCAGTATTTT. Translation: CASSLFQSSSGSTDTQYF. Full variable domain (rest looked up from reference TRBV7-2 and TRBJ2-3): GAGVSQSPSNKVTEKGKDVELRCDPISGHTALYWYRQSLGQGLEFLIYFQGNSAPDKSGLPSDRFSAERTGGSVSTLTIQRTQQEDSAVYLCASSLFQSSSGSTDTQYFGPGTRLTVL.

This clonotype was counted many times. Here the CDR3 reads CASSLGWGQGVGVYGYTF. The CDR3 nucleotides read TGTGCCAGCAGCTTAGGATGGGGACAGGGGGTCGGGGTCTATGGCTACACCTTC. This chain links TRBV7-2 with TRBJ1-2; 11 nucleotides match TRBD1. Unmatched junction bases numbered 11, after V lost 1 base and J lost 4 bases. CDR3 size: 18 residues. Germline V gene data show CDR1 as SGHTA and CDR2 as FQGNSA. Complete variable domain (other parts from reference TRBV7-2 and TRBJ1-2): GAGVSQSPSNKVTEKGKDVELRCDPISGHTALYWYRQSLGQGLEFLIYFQGNSAPDKSGLPSDRFSAERTGGSVSTLTIQRTQQEDSAVYLCASSLGWGQGVGVYGYTFGSGTRLTVV.

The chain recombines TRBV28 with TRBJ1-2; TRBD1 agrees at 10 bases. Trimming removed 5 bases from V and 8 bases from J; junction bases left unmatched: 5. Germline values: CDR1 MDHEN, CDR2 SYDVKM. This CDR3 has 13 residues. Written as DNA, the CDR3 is TGTGCCAGCAGTAGGGGACAGGGGAGGGGCTACACCTTC. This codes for CASSRGQGRGYTF.

Here the CDR3 reads CASSGNGGRNQPQHF. The CDR3 DNA reads as TGTGCCAGCAGTGGAAACGGGGGTCGCAATCAGCCCCAGCATTTT. The genes are TRBV2 and TRBJ1-5; the D gene is possibly TRBD1 (5 bases). V shed 4 bases and J shed 2 bases, with 12 bases lying between them. CDR1 SNHLY and CDR2 FYNNEI come from the germline V gene. CDR3 length: 15 residues.

CDR3 sequence reads: CASGLGKNGELFF. CDR3 DNA sequence: TGTGCTAGTGGTTTAGGGAAGAACGGGGAGCTGTTTTTT. The V call is TRBV12-5, the J call TRBJ2-2; no firm D call. The CDR3 extends over 13 amino acids. Germline assignment: CDR1 LGHNT and CDR2 FRNRAP. Trimming removed 3 bases from V and 7 bases from J, with 9 bases in between.

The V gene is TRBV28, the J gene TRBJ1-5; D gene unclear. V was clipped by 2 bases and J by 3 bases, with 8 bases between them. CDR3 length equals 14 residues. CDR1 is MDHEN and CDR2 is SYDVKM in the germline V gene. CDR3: CASSLVRANQPQHF. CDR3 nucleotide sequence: TGTGCCAGCAGTTTAGTCCGGGCCAATCAGCCCCAGCATTTT. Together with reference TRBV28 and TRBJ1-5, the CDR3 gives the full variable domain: DVKVTQSSRYLVKRTGEKVFLECVQDMDHENMFWYRQDPGLGLRLIYFSYDVKMKEKGDIPEGYSVSREKKERFSLILESASTNQTSMYLCASSLVRANQPQHFGDGTRLSIL.

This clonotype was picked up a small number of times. CDR3 region: CASSAPRDRFPSGANVLTF. Written as DNA, the CDR3 is TGTGCCAGCAGCGCCCCCCGGGACAGATTTCCCTCTGGGGCCAACGTCCTGACTTTC. The chain is built from TRBV7-9 and TRBJ2-6, with 7 bases fitting TRBD1. The CDR3 consists of 19 residues. The J segment lost 0 bases and the V segment lost 5 bases, leaving 13 bases of the junction unmatched. Germline lookup yields CDR1 SEHNR and CDR2 FQNEAQ (reference sequence).

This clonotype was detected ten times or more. This CDR3 is CASSETGGKGTDTQYF. The CDR3 DNA sequence: TGTGCCAGCAGTGAGACAGGGGGAAAAGGCACAGATACGCAGTATTTT. The chain employs TRBV11-2 and TRBJ2-3, with 9 bases lining up with TRBD1. Unmatched junction bases numbered 8, after V lost 6 bases and J lost 1 base. CDR1 is SGHAT and CDR2 is FQNNGV in the germline V gene. This CDR3 has 16 amino acids.

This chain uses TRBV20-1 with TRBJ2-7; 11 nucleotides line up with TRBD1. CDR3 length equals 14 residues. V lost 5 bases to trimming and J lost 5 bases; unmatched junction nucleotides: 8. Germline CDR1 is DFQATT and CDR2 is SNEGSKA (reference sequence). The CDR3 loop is CSARGQGANHEQYF. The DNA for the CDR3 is TGCAGTGCTCGAGGACAGGGGGCGAACCACGAGCAGTACTTC.

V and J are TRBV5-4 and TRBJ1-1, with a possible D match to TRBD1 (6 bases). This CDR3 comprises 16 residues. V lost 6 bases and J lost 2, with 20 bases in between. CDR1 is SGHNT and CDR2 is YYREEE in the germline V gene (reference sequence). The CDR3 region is CASTPVGGAENTEAFF. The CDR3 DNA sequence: TGTGCCAGCACCCCAGTCGGGGGCGCCGAAAACACTGAAGCTTTCTTT.

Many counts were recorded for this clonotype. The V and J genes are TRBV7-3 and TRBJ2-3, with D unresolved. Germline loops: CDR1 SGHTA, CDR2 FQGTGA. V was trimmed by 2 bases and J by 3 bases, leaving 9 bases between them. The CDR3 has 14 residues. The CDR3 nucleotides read TGTGCCAGCAGCTTATACGGCGAGACAGATACGCAGTATTTT. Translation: CASSLYGETDTQYF.

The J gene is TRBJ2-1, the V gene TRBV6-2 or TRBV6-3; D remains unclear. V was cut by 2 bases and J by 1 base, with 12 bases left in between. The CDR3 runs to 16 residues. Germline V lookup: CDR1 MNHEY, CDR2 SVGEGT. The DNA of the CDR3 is TGTGCCAGCAGTTACCCGATAGGGATATCCTACAATGAGCAGTTCTTC. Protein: CASSYPIGISYNEQFF.

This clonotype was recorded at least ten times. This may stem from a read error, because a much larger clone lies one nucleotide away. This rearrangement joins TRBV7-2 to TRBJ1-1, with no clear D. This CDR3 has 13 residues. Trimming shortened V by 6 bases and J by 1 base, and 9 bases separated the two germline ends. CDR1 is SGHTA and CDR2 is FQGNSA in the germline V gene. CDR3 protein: CASRSGPNTEAFF. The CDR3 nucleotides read TGTGCCAGCAGGTCGGGCCCGAACACTGAAGCTTTCTTT.

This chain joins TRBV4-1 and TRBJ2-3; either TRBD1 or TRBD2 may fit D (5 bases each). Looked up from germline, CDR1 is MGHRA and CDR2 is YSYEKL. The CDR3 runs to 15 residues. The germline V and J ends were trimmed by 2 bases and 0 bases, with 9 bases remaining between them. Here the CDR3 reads CASSQMGVSTDTQYF. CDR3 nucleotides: TGCGCCAGCAGCCAAATGGGGGTGAGCACAGATACGCAGTATTTT.

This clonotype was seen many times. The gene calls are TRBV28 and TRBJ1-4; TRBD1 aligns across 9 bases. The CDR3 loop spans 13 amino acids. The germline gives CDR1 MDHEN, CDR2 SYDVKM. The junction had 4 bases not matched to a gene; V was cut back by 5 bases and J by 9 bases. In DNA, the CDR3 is TGTGCCAGCAGTGGACAGGGGACGCAAAAACTGTTTTTT. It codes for CASSGQGTQKLFF.

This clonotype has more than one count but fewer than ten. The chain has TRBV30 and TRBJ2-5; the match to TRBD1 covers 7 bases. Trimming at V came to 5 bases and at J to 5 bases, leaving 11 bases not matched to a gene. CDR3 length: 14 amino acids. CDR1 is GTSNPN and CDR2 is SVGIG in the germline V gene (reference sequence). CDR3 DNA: TGTGCCTGGGACCACGACAGGGTAGGGGAGACCCAGTACTTC. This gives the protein CAWDHDRVGETQYF.

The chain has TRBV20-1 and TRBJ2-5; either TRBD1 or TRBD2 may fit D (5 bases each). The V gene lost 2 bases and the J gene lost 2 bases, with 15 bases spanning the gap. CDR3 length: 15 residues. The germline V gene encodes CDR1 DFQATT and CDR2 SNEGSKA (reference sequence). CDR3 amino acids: CSARPGAEIQETQYF. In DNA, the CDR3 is TGCAGTGCTAGACCCGGGGCAGAGATTCAAGAGACCCAGTACTTC.

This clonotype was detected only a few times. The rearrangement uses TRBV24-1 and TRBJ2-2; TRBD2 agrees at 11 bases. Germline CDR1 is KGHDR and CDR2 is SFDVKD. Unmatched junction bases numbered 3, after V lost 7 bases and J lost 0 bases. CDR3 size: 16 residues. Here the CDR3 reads CATSLSGRANTGELFF. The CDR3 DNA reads TGTGCCACCAGCCTTAGCGGGAGGGCGAACACCGGGGAGCTGTTTTTT.

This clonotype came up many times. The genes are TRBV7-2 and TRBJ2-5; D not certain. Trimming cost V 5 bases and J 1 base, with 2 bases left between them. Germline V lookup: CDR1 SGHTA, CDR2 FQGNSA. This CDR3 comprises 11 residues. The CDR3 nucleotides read TGTGCCAGCAGCCTCCAAGAGACCCAGTACTTC. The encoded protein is CASSLQETQYF. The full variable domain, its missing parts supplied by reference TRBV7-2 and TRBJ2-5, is GAGVSQSPSNKVTEKGKDVELRCDPISGHTALYWYRQSLGQGLEFLIYFQGNSAPDKSGLPSDRFSAERTGGSVSTLTIQRTQQEDSAVYLCASSLQETQYFGPGTRLLVL.

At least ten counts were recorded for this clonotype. CDR3 sequence (DNA): TGTGCCAGCAGCTCGACAGGGGTCTTTGAAAAACTGTTTTTT. Protein product: CASSSTGVFEKLFF. This sequence joins TRBV7-9 and TRBJ1-4; TRBD1 matches at 8 bases. The junction had 5 bases not matched to a gene; V was cut back by 4 bases and J by 7 bases. CDR1 is SEHNR and CDR2 is FQNEAQ in the germline V gene (reference sequence). There are 14 residues in the CDR3.

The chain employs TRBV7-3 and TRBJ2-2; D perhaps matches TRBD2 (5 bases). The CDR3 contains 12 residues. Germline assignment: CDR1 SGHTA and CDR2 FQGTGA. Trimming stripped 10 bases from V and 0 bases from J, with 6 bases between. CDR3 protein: CATRANTGELFF. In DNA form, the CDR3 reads TGTGCCACGAGGGCGAACACCGGGGAGCTGTTTTTT. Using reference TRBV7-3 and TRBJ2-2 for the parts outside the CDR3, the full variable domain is GAGVSQTPSNKVTEKGKYVELRCDPISGHTALYWYRQSLGQGPEFLIYFQGTGAADDSGLPNDRFFAVRPEGSVSTLKIQRTERGDSAVYLCATRANTGELFFGEGSRLTVL.

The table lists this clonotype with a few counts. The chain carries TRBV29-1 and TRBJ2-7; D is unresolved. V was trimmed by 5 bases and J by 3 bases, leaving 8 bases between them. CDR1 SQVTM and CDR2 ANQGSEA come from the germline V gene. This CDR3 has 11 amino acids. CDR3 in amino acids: CSVWVLYEQYF. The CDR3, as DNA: TGCAGCGTTTGGGTCCTCTACGAGCAGTACTTC.

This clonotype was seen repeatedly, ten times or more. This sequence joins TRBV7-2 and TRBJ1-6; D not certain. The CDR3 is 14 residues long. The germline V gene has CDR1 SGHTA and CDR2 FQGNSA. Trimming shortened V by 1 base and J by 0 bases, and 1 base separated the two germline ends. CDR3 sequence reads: CASSLGSYNSPLHF. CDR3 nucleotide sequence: TGTGCCAGCAGCTTAGGCTCCTATAATTCACCCCTCCACTTT.

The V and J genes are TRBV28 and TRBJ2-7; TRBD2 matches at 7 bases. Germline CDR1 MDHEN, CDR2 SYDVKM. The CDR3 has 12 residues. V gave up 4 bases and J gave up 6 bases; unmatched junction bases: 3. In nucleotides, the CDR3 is TGTGCCAGCAGTTCGACTAGCACCGAGCAGTACTTC. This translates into CASSSTSTEQYF.

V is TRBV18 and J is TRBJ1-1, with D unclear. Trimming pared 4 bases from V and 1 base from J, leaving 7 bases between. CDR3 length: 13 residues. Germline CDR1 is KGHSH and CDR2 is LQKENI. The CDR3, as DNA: TGTGCCAGCTCACAAAATTGGAACACTGAAGCTTTCTTT. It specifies CASSQNWNTEAFF.